This record concerns one T cell receptor (beta chain) sequence. As yet, its antigen is unknown. The protocol was immunoSEQ multiplex PCR, while the TCRdb copy is restricted to in-frame clones and leaves out a portion. In the table there are roughly 9,200 clones, around two thirds of which are singletons. V was pared by 8 bases and J by 2 bases, with 7 bases of the junction left unmatched. This CDR3 has 14 residues. Germline V gene lookup returns CDR1 ENHRY and CDR2 SYGVKD. These data come from a study of CD4+ T cells in melanoma. Findings and limits, study-wide: A reported correlation linked neoantigen-specific CD4+ T cells to CD8+, macrophage and B cell function. In melanoma, neoantigen-specific CD4+ T cells reportedly differed in differentiation state.

The sample consisted of cells from a culture (not recorded whether cultured in vitro). The TCR sequence derives from a human donor with melanoma. The rearrangement uses TRBV10-3 and TRBJ2-3, with 7 bases fitting TRBD2. Here the CDR3 reads CAIALADTTDTQYF. CDR3 nucleotides: TGTGCCATCGCCCTAGCGGATACCACAGATACGCAGTATTTT.